This T cell receptor beta chain was sequenced in a study of blood T cell repertoires in COVID-19. Method: immunoSEQ multiplex PCR; TCRdb's copy keeps in-frame clones and lacks some. This table has some 180,000 clones, over 80% appearing once. The table lists this clone with a count of one. The CDR3 spans 12 residues. V was shortened by 4 bases and J by 5 bases, with 9 bases between the two germline ends. CDR1 is SGHRS, CDR2 YFSETQ, per germline. This TCR derives from a woman in her 40s with COVID-19, enrolled during active disease. The genes are TRBV5-1 and TRBJ1-1; D is unclear. Material for sequencing was peripheral blood. Here the CDR3 reads CASSAPGTEAFF. CDR3 bases: TGCGCCAGCAGCGCCCCGGGGACTGAAGCTTTCTTT. Using reference TRBV5-1 and TRBJ1-1 for the parts outside the CDR3, the full variable domain is KAGVTQTPRYLIKTRGQQVTLSCSPISGHRSVSWYQQTPGQGLQFLFEYFSETQRNKGNFPGRFSGRQFSNSRSEMNVSTLELGDSALYLCASSAPGTEAFFGQGTRLTVV.